A selection of T cell receptor beta chains follows, all from one sample in a study of a mutant IDH1 vaccine in newly diagnosed glioma. These receptors have no identified antigens. Clones were read by immunoSEQ multiplex PCR, and TCRdb kept only the in-frame ones, dropping some. This sample has about 74,000 clones, with more than 75% found just once. The sequencing here drew on PBMCs, taken from a glioma patient whose treatment included an IDH1 peptide vaccine. Receptors were obtained from a young man with glioma. Each CDR3 is given with its conserved first and last residue. The D gene is left open where the match is weak.

cdr3_length: 13; v_call: TRBV5-1; j_call: TRBJ1-1; d_call: -; cdr3_aa: CASSPDSNTEAFF
cdr3_length: 14; v_call: TRBV9; j_call: TRBJ2-2; d_call: -; cdr3_aa: CASSALMAHGELFF
cdr3_length: 13; v_call: TRBV14; j_call: TRBJ2-7; d_call: -; cdr3_aa: CASSRDHSYEQYF
cdr3_length: 19; v_call: TRBV28; j_call: TRBJ1-6; d_call: -; cdr3_aa: CASSLLPGIREDYNSPLHF
cdr3_length: 17; v_call: TRBV7-3; j_call: TRBJ1-2; d_call: -; cdr3_aa: CASSNKVRRLANYGYTF
cdr3_length: 14; v_call: TRBV27; j_call: TRBJ2-7; d_call: TRBD1; cdr3_aa: CASSLRDRGYEQYF
cdr3_length: 13; v_call: TRBV30; j_call: TRBJ2-3; d_call: TRBD2; cdr3_aa: CAWGKRGSDTQYF
cdr3_length: 18; v_call: TRBV9; j_call: TRBJ2-3; d_call: TRBD2; cdr3_aa: CASSVAPSGGARTDTQYF
cdr3_length: 14; v_call: TRBV28; j_call: TRBJ1-2; d_call: TRBD1; cdr3_aa: CASSQQGQGHGYTF
cdr3_length: 15; v_call: TRBV28; j_call: TRBJ1-4; d_call: TRBD1; cdr3_aa: CASSSHRGLAEKLFF
cdr3_length: 14; v_call: TRBV27; j_call: TRBJ1-1; d_call: -; cdr3_aa: CASSLSFGGTEAFF
cdr3_length: 16; v_call: TRBV7-3; j_call: TRBJ2-2; d_call: TRBD2; cdr3_aa: CASSLRGGLGIGELFF
cdr3_length: 19; v_call: TRBV7-2; j_call: TRBJ2-3; d_call: TRBD2; cdr3_aa: CASSLVFQRGARFTDTQYF
cdr3_length: 15; v_call: TRBV5-1; j_call: TRBJ1-1; d_call: -; cdr3_aa: CASSLEQAGNTEAFF
cdr3_length: 13; v_call: TRBV7-9; j_call: TRBJ1-1; d_call: -; cdr3_aa: CASSSRVNTEAFF
cdr3_length: 12; v_call: TRBV5-1; j_call: TRBJ2-5; d_call: -; cdr3_aa: CASGLAGETQYF
cdr3_length: 15; v_call: TRBV5-8; j_call: TRBJ2-1; d_call: TRBD1; cdr3_aa: CASSVTGGSYNEQFF
cdr3_length: 11; v_call: TRBV27; j_call: TRBJ2-7; d_call: -; cdr3_aa: CASSRPYEQYF
cdr3_length: 13; v_call: TRBV6-5; j_call: TRBJ1-5; d_call: -; cdr3_aa: CASSLDRNQPQHF
cdr3_length: 15; v_call: TRBV4-1; j_call: TRBJ2-3; d_call: TRBD2; cdr3_aa: CASSLTTSGTDTQYF
cdr3_length: 15; v_call: TRBV27; j_call: TRBJ2-7; d_call: TRBD2; cdr3_aa: CASSYLAGGTYEQYF
cdr3_length: 13; v_call: TRBV10-3; j_call: TRBJ1-3; d_call: -; cdr3_aa: CAISGDSGNTIYF
cdr3_length: 12; v_call: TRBV30; j_call: TRBJ2-7; d_call: -; cdr3_aa: CAWMGDTYEQYF
cdr3_length: 15; v_call: TRBV18; j_call: TRBJ1-1; d_call: -; cdr3_aa: CASSLGGASQTEAFF
cdr3_length: 17; v_call: TRBV15; j_call: TRBJ1-4; d_call: -; cdr3_aa: CATSRKTPRQGNEKLFF
cdr3_length: 12; v_call: TRBV7-9; j_call: TRBJ2-7; d_call: TRBD2; cdr3_aa: CAGSGGAYEQYF
cdr3_length: 17; v_call: TRBV5-1; j_call: TRBJ2-6; d_call: -; cdr3_aa: CASSFTSGTSGANVLTF
cdr3_length: 15; v_call: TRBV6-6; j_call: TRBJ1-2; d_call: TRBD1; cdr3_aa: CASSYSPRQGYGYTF
cdr3_length: 15; v_call: TRBV5-6; j_call: TRBJ2-1; d_call: TRBD2; cdr3_aa: CASSLGTSAYNEQFF
cdr3_length: 12; v_call: TRBV6-5; j_call: TRBJ1-2; d_call: -; cdr3_aa: CASSYASGGYTF
cdr3_length: 14; v_call: TRBV10-3; j_call: TRBJ2-7; d_call: TRBD1; cdr3_aa: CAISDRDRGYEQYF
cdr3_length: 14; v_call: TRBV18; j_call: TRBJ1-1; d_call: -; cdr3_aa: CASSPYTDNTEAFF
cdr3_length: 13; v_call: TRBV10-3; j_call: TRBJ1-5; d_call: -; cdr3_aa: CAIRGGINQPQHF
cdr3_length: 13; v_call: TRBV6-1; j_call: TRBJ1-2; d_call: -; cdr3_aa: CASTRAGGYGYTF
cdr3_length: 14; v_call: TRBV19; j_call: TRBJ2-3; d_call: -; cdr3_aa: CASSIARETDTQYF
cdr3_length: 17; v_call: TRBV28; j_call: TRBJ1-5; d_call: -; cdr3_aa: CASSLFHGVGGNQPQHF
cdr3_length: 12; v_call: TRBV19; j_call: TRBJ1-1; d_call: -; cdr3_aa: CASSIQGTEAFF
cdr3_length: 13; v_call: TRBV7-9; j_call: TRBJ1-2; d_call: -; cdr3_aa: CASHLGPRGGYTF
cdr3_length: 14; v_call: TRBV7-9; j_call: TRBJ1-2; d_call: -; cdr3_aa: CASSLVPADYGYTF
cdr3_length: 15; v_call: TRBV19; j_call: TRBJ1-5; d_call: -; cdr3_aa: CASSIQLYSNQPQHF
cdr3_length: 13; v_call: TRBV28; j_call: TRBJ1-1; d_call: TRBD1; cdr3_aa: CASSAGGVTEAFF
cdr3_length: 14; v_call: TRBV27; j_call: TRBJ1-5; d_call: -; cdr3_aa: CASSPYQGHQPQHF
cdr3_length: 15; v_call: TRBV6-6; j_call: TRBJ1-1; d_call: TRBD1; cdr3_aa: CASSYSPGQGTEAFF
cdr3_length: 13; v_call: TRBV7-9; j_call: TRBJ1-2; d_call: -; cdr3_aa: CAASTATNYGYTF
cdr3_length: 17; v_call: TRBV4-3; j_call: TRBJ1-4; d_call: -; cdr3_aa: CASSLWVRQTTNEKLFF
cdr3_length: 17; v_call: TRBV11-2; j_call: TRBJ2-1; d_call: -; cdr3_aa: CASSLVRGRTPYNEQFF
cdr3_length: 14; v_call: TRBV2; j_call: TRBJ2-7; d_call: -; cdr3_aa: CASSQGLLKGEQYF
cdr3_length: 15; v_call: TRBV10-3; j_call: TRBJ2-3; d_call: TRBD2; cdr3_aa: CAISEGRGGTDTQYF
cdr3_length: 15; v_call: TRBV11-2; j_call: TRBJ1-4; d_call: -; cdr3_aa: CASSFSMANNEKLFF
cdr3_length: 13; v_call: TRBV11-3; j_call: TRBJ2-7; d_call: -; cdr3_aa: CASSSRLAYEQYF
cdr3_length: 15; v_call: TRBV18; j_call: TRBJ1-2; d_call: TRBD1; cdr3_aa: CASSLGQGADYGYTF
cdr3_length: 15; v_call: TRBV30; j_call: TRBJ1-1; d_call: -; cdr3_aa: CAWSKAGSMNTEAFF
cdr3_length: 13; v_call: TRBV7-2; j_call: TRBJ2-7; d_call: -; cdr3_aa: CASGYSGSSEQYF
cdr3_length: 16; v_call: TRBV4-1; j_call: TRBJ2-2; d_call: -; cdr3_aa: CASSQLWGGGTGELFF
cdr3_length: 17; v_call: TRBV9; j_call: TRBJ1-2; d_call: -; cdr3_aa: CASSRGVQGTSGYGYTF
cdr3_length: 16; v_call: TRBV4-2; j_call: TRBJ1-1; d_call: -; cdr3_aa: CASSQDPSGAGTEAFF
cdr3_length: 16; v_call: TRBV6-4; j_call: TRBJ2-3; d_call: -; cdr3_aa: CASSDSGRAGIDTQYF
cdr3_length: 17; v_call: TRBV5-1; j_call: TRBJ2-4; d_call: TRBD2; cdr3_aa: CASSYFGRGLAKNIQYF
cdr3_length: 15; v_call: TRBV4-2; j_call: TRBJ1-6; d_call: -; cdr3_aa: CASSRREGQSSPLHF